This TCR beta chain was identified in a study of shared clonotypes between healthy human individuals. Whole-study findings and limits: Clonotypes shared by all four sorted-subset donors had higher generation probabilities than non-shared clonotypes.

Regarding this clone: The antigen is undetermined.

The method was immunoSEQ multiplex PCR; TCRdb's version includes in-frame clones alone and lacks a portion of them. The data contain about 2.2 million clones, under 95% of them singletons. This CDR3 region has 14 residues. Germline V CDR1 and CDR2: SGHNT, YYREEE (reference sequence). Trimming pared 4 bases from V and 4 bases from J, leaving 14 bases between. Terminally differentiated effector memory CD45RA+ cells were excluded by CCR7 positive selection of CD45RO-negative cells. The V call is TRBV5-4, the J call TRBJ1-1, with D maybe TRBD1 (5 bases). The sequenced sample was naive CD8+ T cells from PBMCs. This TCR came from a man between 18 and 29 years old in good health. Some clones in this sample may be carry-over from other donors' samples. The CDR3, as DNA: TGTGCCAGCAGCCTGTGGGGCCCAAGCACTGAAGCTTTCTTT. It codes for CASSLWGPSTEAFF.